This TCR beta chain was documented in a study of Ad26.COV2.S vaccination and SARS-CoV-2 variants. The data were produced by immunoSEQ multiplex PCR, yet TCRdb's version contains in-frame clones alone and is incomplete. Of 440,000 or so clones listed, about 90% are singletons. The treatment: some 20 received Ad26.COV2.S at low or high dose, single or two shots; about 5 received placebo; per-sample allocation not given. Vaccine and placebo recipients were sampled on day 63 after the first injection. This CDR3 has 15 residues. Per the germline V gene, CDR1 is MNHEY and CDR2 is SMNVEV (reference sequence). V was pared by 3 bases and J by 6 bases, with 6 bases of the junction left unmatched.

The receptor was isolated from a person aged 18 to 59 who received the Ad26.COV2.S COVID-19 vaccine or a placebo. The chain carries TRBV27 and TRBJ2-1, with 9 bases fitting TRBD2. The specimen comprised peripheral blood, sampled in a trial of Ad26.COV2.S vaccine versus placebo. The CDR3 DNA is TGTGCCAGCAGTTTCTTAGCGGGAGAGGTCAATGAGCAGTTCTTC. It translates to CASSFLAGEVNEQFF.